This TCR beta chain was captured by sequencing in a study of cytomegalovirus exposure and HLA in healthy donors. The CDR3 covers 15 residues. The germline gives CDR1 MNHEY, CDR2 SMNVEV (reference sequence). V was clipped by 5 bases and J by 3 bases; unmatched bases: 8. The primer mix had 60 Vbeta and 13 Jbeta primers. TCRdb's table, derived via immunoSEQ multiplex PCR, lists solely in-frame clones and lacks some. This table has approximately 110,000 clones, about 80% appearing once. The V and J genes are TRBV27 and TRBJ2-5, with 8 bases lining up with TRBD1. Source material: PBMCs. This TCR was recovered from a man in his forties in good health and CMV-seropositive. Here the CDR3 DNA reads TGTGCCAGCAGTGGGATCGCGACAGGGGAAGAGACCCAGTACTTC. Translated, it gives CASSGIATGEETQYF.